The rows below give T cell receptor beta chains drawn from one sample of a study of control samples from healthy donors and cancer patients. The assay was immunoSEQ multiplex PCR, and TCRdb's table has in-frame clones only and misses some. Its clone listing holds some 190,000 clones. Sequencing was carried out using blood. The receptors derive from a woman aged 25 to 39 in good health. The CDR3 runs from the conserved cysteine through the conserved F or W. D genes are given only for firm matches.

DNA | CDR3 | D | J | V
TGTGCCAGCAGCCAAAACGACCGGTTGGAAAGAAAACTGTTTTTT | CASSQNDRLERKLFF | . | TRBJ1-4 | TRBV7-9
TGTGCCAGCAGCTTAAGCGGTAGCTCCTACAATGAGCAGTTCTTC | CASSLSGSSYNEQFF | . | TRBJ2-1 | TRBV7-3
TGCGCCAGCAGCCAAGGCAGGGGGGTACCTAATGAAAAACTGTTTTTT | CASSQGRGVPNEKLFF | TRBD1 | TRBJ1-4 | TRBV4-1
TGTGCCAGCGACGACAGGGGGAGAGATACGCAGTATTTT | CASDDRGRDTQYF | TRBD1 | TRBJ2-3 | TRBV28
TGCGCCAGCAGCCAACCAGACAGTAGCTCCTACGAGCAGTACTTC | CASSQPDSSSYEQYF | . | TRBJ2-7 | TRBV4-1
TGTGCCAGCAGCTTCCTACCGTCCACCGGGGAGCTGTTTTTT | CASSFLPSTGELFF | . | TRBJ2-2 | TRBV14
TGTGCCAGCAGTTTATCGGGAGGGAGCAATCAGCCCCAGCATTTT | CASSLSGGSNQPQHF | . | TRBJ1-5 | TRBV27
TGTGCCAGCAGCGTCAGCGGTTACGGCTACACCTTC | CASSVSGYGYTF | . | TRBJ1-2 | TRBV9
TGCGCCAGCAGCTCCGCACAGGGGCGAGATACGCAGTATTTT | CASSSAQGRDTQYF | TRBD1 | TRBJ2-3 | TRBV5-1
TGTGCCAGCTCACCAAATACAGACGGCAAAGATACGCAGTATTTT | CASSPNTDGKDTQYF | . | TRBJ2-3 | TRBV18
TGTGCCAGCAGGGGGACAGGGAATTCGAACTATGGCTACACCTTC | CASRGTGNSNYGYTF | TRBD1 | TRBJ1-2 | TRBV5-6
TGTGCCAGCAGTTTTGAAGGGGTCGAGCAGTACTTC | CASSFEGVEQYF | . | TRBJ2-7 | TRBV12-3/TRBV12-4
TGTGCCAGCAGCTCAGAGAGTTTAAATTCACCCCTCCACTTT | CASSSESLNSPLHF | . | TRBJ1-6 | TRBV6-5
TGCGCCAGCAGCCAAGGGTGGGGTTACGAGCAGTACTTC | CASSQGWGYEQYF | . | TRBJ2-7 | TRBV4-1
TGTGCCAGCAGACTCCGGGACAGGGGGTCTGAGCAGTTCTTC | CASRLRDRGSEQFF | TRBD1 | TRBJ2-1 | TRBV6-5
TGTGCCAGCAGTCCAGGGACAGGCTACAATGAGCAGTTCTTC | CASSPGTGYNEQFF | TRBD1 | TRBJ2-1 | TRBV28
TGTGCCAGCAGCGTTCTATCAGGGCCCAATCAGCCCCAGCATTTT | CASSVLSGPNQPQHF | . | TRBJ1-5 | TRBV9